The 6 T cell receptor beta chains reported below all come from one sample, sequenced in a study of blood T cell repertoires in COVID-19. Sequencing was performed with immunoSEQ multiplex PCR; in TCRdb, only in-frame clones are kept and a portion is missing. The sample holds about 97,000 clones, approximately 90% seen once. What was sequenced was peripheral blood. All receptors derive from a man between 60 and 75 years old with acute or convalescent COVID-19.

This chain joins TRBV11-2 and TRBJ1-5, with D unresolved. Trimming pared 1 base from V and 4 bases from J, leaving 5 bases between. In germline, CDR1 is SGHAT, CDR2 FQNNGV. The CDR3 is 13 residues long. CDR3 in DNA: TGTGCCAGCAGCTTAGCTGCGAATCAGCCCCAGCATTTT. This codes for CASSLAANQPQHF. The variable domain in full, completed from reference TRBV11-2 and TRBJ1-5, reads EAGVAQSPRYKIIEKRQSVAFWCNPISGHATLYWYQQILGQGPKLLIQFQNNGVVDDSQLPKDRFSAERLKGVDSTLKIQPAKLEDSAVYLCASSLAANQPQHFGDGTRLSIL.

The gene calls are TRBV7-2 and TRBJ1-5; TRBD1 matches at 9 bases. Losses at the gene ends were 4 bases for V and 4 bases for J; bases not matched to a gene: 5. This CDR3 comprises 15 residues. Germline loops: CDR1 SGHTA, CDR2 FQGNSA. The CDR3: CASSSGQGPNQPQHF. CDR3 sequence (DNA): TGTGCCAGCAGCTCGGGACAGGGTCCGAATCAGCCCCAGCATTTT.

The rearrangement links TRBV7-2 to TRBJ1-1, with TRBD1 identical over 8 bases. Per germline, CDR1 SGHTA and CDR2 FQGNSA. There are 15 residues in the CDR3. V was pared by 1 base and J by 7 bases, with 8 bases of the junction left unmatched. DNA of the CDR3: TGTGCCAGCAGCTTAGTGCAGGGGGCGGGGGTTGAAGCTTTCTTT. The encoded protein is CASSLVQGAGVEAFF.

This rearrangement joins TRBV3-1 (or the pseudogene TRBV3-2) to TRBJ1-6; D gene ambiguous. V shed 7 bases and J shed 6 bases, with 13 bases lying between them. This CDR3 is built from 14 residues. Germline V lookup: CDR1 LGHDT, CDR2 YNNKEL (reference sequence). CDR3 bases: TGTGCCAGCACCCGGAACGGAGGTAATTCACCCCTCCACTTT. It encodes CASTRNGGNSPLHF.

The chain joins TRBV27 to TRBJ1-2; TRBD1 aligns across 10 bases. J was trimmed by 8 bases and V by 5 bases; bases with no gene match: 11. The CDR3 is 15 amino acids. The germline V gene encodes CDR1 MNHEY and CDR2 SMNVEV (reference sequence). The CDR3 nucleotides are TGTGCCAGCAGTCCCCTGACAGGGGGCACGGCAGGCTACACCTTC. Translated: CASSPLTGGTAGYTF.

V is TRBV7-9 and J is TRBJ2-7; 7 bases map to TRBD2. The CDR3 sequence is 18 residues long. Germline assignment: CDR1 SEHNR and CDR2 FQNEAQ (reference sequence). J gave up 2 bases and V 0 bases, and 13 bases lay outside the gene matches. CDR3 nucleotides: TGTGCCAGCAGCTTAGCGCCGACTGTTAGGACTAGGACCTACGAGCAGTACTTC. It is translated as CASSLAPTVRTRTYEQYF.